The next 26 T cell receptor beta chains were all read from a single sample in a study of blood T cell repertoires in COVID-19. The protocol was immunoSEQ multiplex PCR, while the TCRdb copy is restricted to in-frame clones and leaves out a portion. The sample has over 110,000 clones; approximately 88% are singletons. Sequenced input: peripheral blood. These receptors originate from a man between 65 and 80 years old with acute or convalescent COVID-19.

J is TRBJ1-1 and V is TRBV11-2; the D gene is possibly TRBD1 (6 bases). Per the germline V gene, CDR1 is SGHAT and CDR2 is FQNNGV. V shed 1 base and J shed 9 bases, with 9 bases lying between them. This CDR3 has 12 amino acids. DNA for the CDR3: TGTGCCAGCAGCTTAGGGGGGCGGAAAGCTTTCTTT. Its protein product is CASSLGGRKAFF.

The chain recombines TRBV11-1 with TRBJ1-1; no definite D call. Germline V gene sequence: CDR1 SGHAT, CDR2 FQDESV (reference sequence). The V gene lost 1 base and the J gene lost 7 bases, with 10 bases spanning the gap. This CDR3 contains 13 residues. The CDR3 DNA follows: TGTGCCAGCAGCTTAGACGGTAGCTATGAAGCTTTCTTT. Translation: CASSLDGSYEAFF.

The rearrangement links TRBV6-5 to TRBJ2-7, with 7 positions matching TRBD2. The CDR3 consists of 15 residues. CDR1 and CDR2 (germline): MNHEY, SVGAGI. The ends lost 0 bases at V and 4 bases at J; junction bases unmatched: 6. In nucleotides, the CDR3 is TGTGCCAGCAGTTACTCGGGTAGCGGGTCTTACGAGCAGTACTTC. This gives the protein CASSYSGSGSYEQYF.

The genes are TRBV5-1 and TRBJ2-3; 16 positions match TRBD2. CDR3 length: 16 residues. Looked up from germline, CDR1 is SGHRS and CDR2 is YFSETQ. V lost 4 bases, J lost 5 bases, and 4 bases stayed unmatched. The CDR3 reads CASSPGTSGGEDTQYF. The DNA of the CDR3 is TGCGCCAGCAGCCCCGGGACTAGCGGGGGGGAAGATACGCAGTATTTT.

The rearrangement links TRBV19 to TRBJ1-1, with 12 bases lining up with TRBD1. The CDR3 contains 17 residues. Germline assignment: CDR1 LNHDA and CDR2 SQIVND (reference sequence). The V segment lost 7 bases and the J segment 0 bases; nucleotides outside the gene matches: 9. CDR3 in amino acids: CASIPAGQGALNTEAFF. The CDR3 DNA reads TGTGCCAGTATCCCTGCGGGACAGGGGGCTTTGAACACTGAAGCTTTCTTT.

This rearrangement joins TRBV5-1 to TRBJ1-2; 10 bases align to TRBD1. The CDR3 loop spans 15 amino acids. The junction had 7 bases not matched to a gene; V was cut back by 5 bases and J by 3 bases. Germline V gene lookup returns CDR1 SGHRS and CDR2 YFSETQ. The CDR3 here is CASRLTGGADYGYTF. The CDR3 DNA reads as TGCGCCAGCAGATTGACAGGGGGCGCGGACTATGGCTACACCTTC.

The rearrangement joins TRBV23-1 to TRBJ1-3, with a possible D match to TRBD1 (6 bases). Being an ORF, TRBV23-1 has a function that is uncertain. V shed 4 bases and J shed 0 bases, with 16 bases lying between them. The CDR3 is made up of 17 amino acids. The CDR3 DNA sequence: TGCGCCAGCAGTCCATCCCGGGACACAAGCTCTGGAAACACCATATATTTT. This encodes CASSPSRDTSSGNTIYF.

CDR3 protein: CASSVGWGLNTGELFF. The CDR3 region has the DNA TGTGCCAGCAGCGTAGGCTGGGGCTTGAACACCGGGGAGCTGTTTTTT. The chain carries TRBV9 and TRBJ2-2; D is possibly TRBD1 (5 bases). From germline, CDR1 is SGDLS and CDR2 YYNGEE. V was pared by 0 bases and J by 1 base, with 10 bases between. CDR3 size: 16 residues.

This sequence joins TRBV15 and TRBJ2-1; 7 bases are shared with TRBD1. The V segment lost 0 bases and the J segment 5 bases; nucleotides outside the gene matches: 4. Germline V CDR1 and CDR2: LNHNV, YYDKDF (reference sequence). The length of the CDR3 is 15 residues. CDR3 bases: TGTGCCACCAGCAGAGATCCGGGACAGAACAATGAGCAGTTCTTC. It yields the protein CATSRDPGQNNEQFF.

In its sample, this clone was seen a few times. The chain is built from TRBV5-1 and TRBJ2-3; the match to TRBD2 covers 7 bases. CDR3 length: 13 amino acids. The germline CDR1 and CDR2 sequences are SGHRS and YFSETQ. V was clipped by 4 bases and J by 4 bases; unmatched bases: 3. The CDR3 DNA follows: TGCGCCAGCAGCGGGGACTACGCAGATACGCAGTATTTT. The encoded protein is CASSGDYADTQYF.

The chain is built from TRBV7-7 and TRBJ2-5; TRBD2 aligns across 12 bases. Trimming took 4 bases from V and 3 from J; bases not matched to a gene: 6. Germline loops: CDR1 SSHAT, CDR2 FNYEAQ (reference sequence). The CDR3 sequence is 16 residues long. The CDR3 spells CASSYGLAGREETQYF. The CDR3 region has the DNA TGTGCCAGCAGCTACGGACTAGCGGGACGAGAAGAGACCCAGTACTTC. Together with reference TRBV7-7 and TRBJ2-5, the CDR3 gives the full variable domain: GAGVSQSPRYKVTKRGQDVTLRCDPISSHATLYWYQQALGQGPEFLTYFNYEAQPDKSGLPSDRFSAERPEGSISTLTIQRTEQRDSAMYRCASSYGLAGREETQYFGPGTRLLVL.

V usage is TRBV4-1 and J usage is TRBJ1-2; D may be TRBD1 (6 bases). This CDR3 spans 15 amino acids. Trimming took 3 bases from V and 2 from J, leaving 13 bases between them. The germline CDR1 and CDR2 sequences are MGHRA and YSYEKL. Here the CDR3 reads CASSQGAGDNYGYTF. CDR3 sequence (DNA): TGCGCCAGCAGCCAGGGGGCGGGGGACAACTATGGCTACACCTTC.

V and J are TRBV23-1 and TRBJ1-5; possibly TRBD1 for D (5 bases). TRBV23-1 is an ORF, with its function uncertain. V was cut by 8 bases and J by 0 bases, with 32 bases left in between. The CDR3 is 21 residues long. CDR3: CASCGGWDGPLPLYSNQPQHF. In DNA, the CDR3 is TGCGCCAGCTGCGGGGGGTGGGACGGCCCTCTTCCGCTATATAGCAATCAGCCCCAGCATTTT.

This clone was seen a single time. The CDR3 sequence is CASSFPGFQPQHF. The CDR3 DNA reads as TGTGCCAGCAGCTTTCCAGGATTTCAGCCCCAGCATTTT. The rearrangement uses TRBV7-2 and TRBJ1-5; D remains unclear. Germline loops: CDR1 SGHTA, CDR2 FQGNSA. The CDR3 covers 13 residues. Trimming left V 3 bases short and J 6 bases short, with 9 bases between.

In this sample, this clone turned up a few times. The gene calls are TRBV5-1 and TRBJ2-7, with D possibly being TRBD1 (5 bases). This CDR3 contains 14 residues. Germline V lookup: CDR1 SGHRS, CDR2 YFSETQ. Deletions cut 0 bases from V and 6 bases from J, with 13 bases between. The CDR3 here is CASSLVGRAGEQYF. The CDR3 nucleotides are TGCGCCAGCAGCTTGGTCGGCAGGGCCGGCGAGCAGTACTTC.

This sequence joins TRBV5-1 and TRBJ2-7; D unclear. Germline assignment: CDR1 SGHRS and CDR2 YFSETQ. V was clipped by 0 bases and J by 4 bases, with 14 bases between them. The CDR3 extends over 15 amino acids. The CDR3 protein is CASSLALERTYEQYF. The CDR3 DNA sequence: TGCGCCAGCAGCTTGGCCTTGGAGCGCACGTACGAGCAGTACTTC.

The chain employs TRBV5-1 and TRBJ2-3; TRBD2 matches at 10 bases. This CDR3 has 16 residues. V shed 2 bases and J 2 bases; nucleotides not matched to a gene: 5. From germline, CDR1 is SGHRS and CDR2 YFSETQ. CDR3 DNA sequence: TGCGCCAGCAGCTTATCTAGCGGGGGATACACAGATACGCAGTATTTT. Protein product: CASSLSSGGYTDTQYF.

The sample holds a few counts of this clone. The rearrangement links TRBV28 to TRBJ1-4; tentatively, D is TRBD1 (5 bases). The germline CDR1 and CDR2 sequences are MDHEN and SYDVKM. Between the trimmed V and J ends, which lost 10 bases and 6 bases, there was a span of 12 bases. This CDR3 contains 12 residues. As DNA, the CDR3 is TGTGCCACTCGACAGAGTGATGAAAAACTGTTTTTT. Protein: CATRQSDEKLFF.

This clone was seen a handful of times. The chain links TRBV6-5 to TRBJ1-1; D remains unclear. V lost 2 bases and J lost 3, with 7 bases in between. Germline V gene sequence: CDR1 MNHEY, CDR2 SVGAGI. The CDR3 loop spans 13 amino acids. CDR3 amino acids: CASSYTYYTEAFF. The CDR3 DNA is TGTGCCAGCAGTTACACTTACTACACTGAAGCTTTCTTT.

The V call is TRBV9, the J call TRBJ2-1; 7 bases align to TRBD2. Germline lookup yields CDR1 SGDLS and CDR2 YYNGEE. Trimming took 0 bases from V and 7 from J; bases not matched to a gene: 4. The CDR3 runs 14 residues. CDR3 nucleotides: TGTGCCAGCAGCGTAGTGGCGGGAGTAAATGAGCAGTTCTTC. Amino acids: CASSVVAGVNEQFF.

This chain uses TRBV6-5 with TRBJ2-5; D may be TRBD1 (5 bases). Per germline, CDR1 MNHEY and CDR2 SVGAGI. V lost 7 bases, J lost 2 bases, and 11 bases lay in between. CDR3 size: 13 residues. CDR3 protein: CASMIYRQETQYF. The CDR3 DNA sequence: TGTGCCAGCATGATCTACAGGCAAGAGACCCAGTACTTC.

The chain is built from TRBV7-2 and TRBJ2-7; D is uncertain. CDR1 and CDR2 (germline): SGHTA, FQGNSA. CDR3 size: 14 residues. Trimming took 5 bases from V and 2 from J, leaving 13 bases between them. In DNA, the CDR3 is TGTGCCAGCAGCCCGCCGGCGGCAACCTACGAGCAGTACTTC. Its translation is CASSPPAATYEQYF. Complete variable domain (other parts from reference TRBV7-2 and TRBJ2-7): GAGVSQSPSNKVTEKGKDVELRCDPISGHTALYWYRQSLGQGLEFLIYFQGNSAPDKSGLPSDRFSAERTGGSVSTLTIQRTQQEDSAVYLCASSPPAATYEQYFGPGTRLTVT.

The V gene is TRBV6-1, the J gene TRBJ2-5, with 9 bases identical to TRBD1. This CDR3 has 15 residues. Per the germline V gene, CDR1 is MNHNS and CDR2 is SASEGT. Trimming cost V 3 bases and J 3 bases; bases outside gene matches: 5. In nucleotides, the CDR3 is TGTGCCAGCAGTGATGTAGACAGGGGGAAAGAGACCCAGTACTTC. Encoded protein: CASSDVDRGKETQYF.

V is TRBV6-5 and J is TRBJ2-1; the D gene is possibly TRBD1 (5 bases). The germline CDR1 and CDR2 sequences are MNHEY and SVGAGI. The CDR3 is 12 amino acids. The ends were cut back, 11 bases at V and 3 bases at J, with 11 bases in the middle. The CDR3 nucleotides are TGTGCCGCTAGGGGATACTACAATGAGCAGTTCTTC. Its protein is CAARGYYNEQFF.

This clone appeared once. The chain employs TRBV28 and TRBJ2-1; 14 bases match TRBD2. V trimming: 4 bases; J trimming: 12 bases; junction bases outside the gene matches: 11. CDR1 is MDHEN and CDR2 is SYDVKM in the germline V gene. The CDR3 extends over 16 amino acids. CDR3 protein: CASSSAGLAGGLGQFF. DNA of the CDR3: TGTGCCAGCAGTTCTGCCGGACTAGCGGGAGGCCTAGGGCAGTTCTTC.

This rearrangement joins TRBV10-3 to TRBJ1-2; D not certain. The CDR3 contains 12 residues. CDR1 and CDR2 from the germline V gene are ENHRY and SYGVKD. Deletions cut 11 bases from V and 14 bases from J, with 24 bases between. The CDR3 protein is CASTGGRSMLTF. CDR3 coding DNA: TGTGCCTCGACCGGAGGCAGATCTATGTTGACCTTC.